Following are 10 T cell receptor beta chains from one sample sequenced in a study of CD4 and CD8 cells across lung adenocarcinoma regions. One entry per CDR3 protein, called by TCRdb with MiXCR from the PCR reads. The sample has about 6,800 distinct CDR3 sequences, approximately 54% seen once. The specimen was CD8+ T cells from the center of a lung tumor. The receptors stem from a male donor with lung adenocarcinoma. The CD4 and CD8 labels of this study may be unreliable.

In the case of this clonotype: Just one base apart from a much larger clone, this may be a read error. CDR3 region: CASSSSGTGNEQYF. The CDR3 nucleotides are TGTGCCAGCAGCTCGTCCGGGACAGGTAACGAGCAGTACTTC. The chain recombines TRBV7-2 with TRBJ2-5; 8 bases agree with TRBD1. The J call may be in error: the DNA end matches TRBJ2-7 better. The V gene's germline CDR1 is SGHTA and CDR2 FQGNSA. The CDR3 spans 14 residues.

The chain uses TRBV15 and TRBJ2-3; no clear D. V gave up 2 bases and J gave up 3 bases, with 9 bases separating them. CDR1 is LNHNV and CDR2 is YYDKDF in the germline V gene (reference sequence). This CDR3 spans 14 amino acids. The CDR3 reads CATSRSPRTDTQYF. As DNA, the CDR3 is TGTGCCACCAGCAGATCCCCTCGGACAGATACGCAGTATTTT.

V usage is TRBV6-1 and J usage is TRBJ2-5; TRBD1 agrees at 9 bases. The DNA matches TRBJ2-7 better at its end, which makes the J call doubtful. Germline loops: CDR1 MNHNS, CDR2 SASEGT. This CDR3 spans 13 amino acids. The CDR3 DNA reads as TGTGCCAGGGGGACAGGGAAGACCTACGAGCAGTACTTC. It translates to CARGTGKTYEQYF.

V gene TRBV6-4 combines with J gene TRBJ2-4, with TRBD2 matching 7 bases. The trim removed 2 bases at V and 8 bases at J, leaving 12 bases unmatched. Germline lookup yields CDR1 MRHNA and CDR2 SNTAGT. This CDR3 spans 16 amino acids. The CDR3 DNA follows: TGTGCCAGCAGTGACGGGGGGGGGTCTGCCACAGACATTCAGTACTTC. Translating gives CASSDGGGSATDIQYF.

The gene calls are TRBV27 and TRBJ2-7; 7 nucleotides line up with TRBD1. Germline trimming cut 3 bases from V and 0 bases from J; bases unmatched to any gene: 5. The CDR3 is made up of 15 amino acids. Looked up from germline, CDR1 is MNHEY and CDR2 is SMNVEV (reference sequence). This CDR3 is CASSFLGQLSYEQYF. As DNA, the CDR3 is TGTGCCAGCAGTTTTCTGGGACAGCTCTCCTACGAGCAGTACTTC.

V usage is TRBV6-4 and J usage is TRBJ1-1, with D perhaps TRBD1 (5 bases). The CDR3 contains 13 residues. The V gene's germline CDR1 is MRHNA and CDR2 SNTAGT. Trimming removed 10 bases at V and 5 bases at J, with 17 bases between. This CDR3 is CATDHRGNTEAFF. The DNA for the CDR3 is TGTGCCACCGACCACCGGGGGAATACTGAAGCTTTCTTT.

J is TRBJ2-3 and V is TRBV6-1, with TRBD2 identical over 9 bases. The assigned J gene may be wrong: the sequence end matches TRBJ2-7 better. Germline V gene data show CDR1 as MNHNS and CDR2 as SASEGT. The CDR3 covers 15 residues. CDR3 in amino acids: CASRKLGLARETQYF. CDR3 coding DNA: TGTGCCAGCAGAAAGCTTGGACTAGCGCGAGAGACGCAGTACTTC.

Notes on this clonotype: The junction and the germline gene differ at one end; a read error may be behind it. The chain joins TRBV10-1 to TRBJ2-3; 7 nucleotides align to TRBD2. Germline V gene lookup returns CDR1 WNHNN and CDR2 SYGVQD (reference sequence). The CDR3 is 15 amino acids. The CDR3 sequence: CASSEGGRVKDTQYF. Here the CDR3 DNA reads TGCGCCAGCAGTGAAGGCGGGAGAGTGAAAGATACGCAGTATTTC.

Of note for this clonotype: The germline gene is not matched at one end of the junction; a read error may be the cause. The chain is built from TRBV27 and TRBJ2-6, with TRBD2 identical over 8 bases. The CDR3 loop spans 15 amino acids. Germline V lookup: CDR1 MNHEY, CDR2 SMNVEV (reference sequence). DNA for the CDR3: TGTGGCGGGGGGATCGGGGGCCCCGGGCCAGAGACCCAGTATTTC. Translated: CGGGIGGPGPETQYF.

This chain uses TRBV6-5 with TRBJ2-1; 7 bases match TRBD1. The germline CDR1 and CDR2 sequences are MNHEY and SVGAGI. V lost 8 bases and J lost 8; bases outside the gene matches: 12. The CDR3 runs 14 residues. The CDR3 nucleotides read TGTGCCAGCGAGTTTGACAGGGTGTCCGATGAGCAGTTCTTC. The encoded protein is CASEFDRVSDEQFF.